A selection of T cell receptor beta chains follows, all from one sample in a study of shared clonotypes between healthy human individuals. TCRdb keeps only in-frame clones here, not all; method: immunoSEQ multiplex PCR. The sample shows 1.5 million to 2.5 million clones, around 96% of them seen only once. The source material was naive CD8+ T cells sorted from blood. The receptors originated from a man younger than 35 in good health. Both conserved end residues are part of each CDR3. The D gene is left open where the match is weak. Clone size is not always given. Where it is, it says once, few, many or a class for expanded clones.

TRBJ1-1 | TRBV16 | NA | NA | TGTGCCAGCAGTGGAGGAAACACTGAAGCTTTCTTT | CASSGGNTEAFF
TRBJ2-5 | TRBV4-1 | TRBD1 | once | TGCGCCAGCAGCCTAATAGGGACAGGCTTCCAAGAGACCCAGTACTTC | CASSLIGTGFQETQYF
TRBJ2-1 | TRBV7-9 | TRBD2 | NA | TGTGCCAGCAATCAGGAGGTGCTGGCCGGGACTAGTATCAATGAGCAGTTCTTC | CASNQEVLAGTSINEQFF
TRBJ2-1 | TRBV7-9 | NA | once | TGTGCCAGCAGCCCAAGCAATGAGCAGTTCTTC | CASSPSNEQFF
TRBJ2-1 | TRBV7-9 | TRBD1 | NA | TGTGCCAGCAGCCCATTTGGAGACAGGGGGGACAATGAGCAGTTCTTC | CASSPFGDRGDNEQFF
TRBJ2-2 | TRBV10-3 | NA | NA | TGTGCCATCGGTGGGGGGGCGTTGGACGGGGAGCTGTTTTTT | CAIGGGALDGELFF
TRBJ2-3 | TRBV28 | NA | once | TGTGCCAGCAGTTTTGGGACACACGCCTCCACAGATACGCAGTATTTT | CASSFGTHASTDTQYF
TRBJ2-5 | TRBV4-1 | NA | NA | TGCGCCAGCAGCCAAGATACGTACCAAGAGACCCAGTACTTC | CASSQDTYQETQYF
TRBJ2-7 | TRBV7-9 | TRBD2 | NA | TGTGCCAGCAGGCCGAGTTCTAGCGGGAGGTATGAGCAGTACTTC | CASRPSSSGRYEQYF
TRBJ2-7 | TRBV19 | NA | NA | TGTGCCAGTAGTTGGGACGTTGAAGATCCCGAGCAGTACTTC | CASSWDVEDPEQYF
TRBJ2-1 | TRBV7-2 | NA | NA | TGTGCCAGCAGCATAACTAGAGAAGGGTACAATGAGCAGTTCTTC | CASSITREGYNEQFF
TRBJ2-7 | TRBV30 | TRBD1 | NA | TGTGCCTGGAGTATGGGACAGGGGATAAACGAGCAGTACTTC | CAWSMGQGINEQYF
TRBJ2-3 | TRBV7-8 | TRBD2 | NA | TGTGCCAGCAGTCTAGGCCCGGCTAGCGGGGCAGTAGCAGATACGCAGTATTTT | CASSLGPASGAVADTQYF
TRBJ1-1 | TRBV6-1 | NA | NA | TGTGCCAGCATCCAGCGGGCAGGCAACACTGAAGCTTTCTTT | CASIQRAGNTEAFF
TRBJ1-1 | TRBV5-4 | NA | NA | TGTGCCAGCAGCTTGGAGTGGCAGTTGAACACTGAAGCTTTCTTT | CASSLEWQLNTEAFF
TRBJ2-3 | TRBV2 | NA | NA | TGTGCCAGCAGGCGGACGGCTAGCACAGATACGCAGTATTTT | CASRRTASTDTQYF
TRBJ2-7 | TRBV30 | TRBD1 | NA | TGTGCCTGGAGCGCGTGGACAGGGGATTCCTACGAGCAGTACTTC | CAWSAWTGDSYEQYF
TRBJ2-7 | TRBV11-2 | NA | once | TGTGCCAGCAGCTTAGTAGGCGTGTCTTTCAGCTCCTACGAGCAGTACTTC | CASSLVGVSFSSYEQYF
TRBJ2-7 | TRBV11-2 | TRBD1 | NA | TGTGCCAGCAGCACATCCGGGACAGGGATATACGAGCAGTACTTC | CASSTSGTGIYEQYF
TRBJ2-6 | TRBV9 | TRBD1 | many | TGTGCCAGCAGCGTAGGGACAGGGGGCCTAGCGACTCCTGGGGCCAACGTCCTGACTTTC | CASSVGTGGLATPGANVLTF
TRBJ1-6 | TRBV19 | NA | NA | TGTGCCAGTAGTCCCCCGGGGGGAGGTTCACCCCTCCACTTT | CASSPPGGGSPLHF
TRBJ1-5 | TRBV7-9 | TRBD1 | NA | TGTGCCAGCAGCTACTCGGGACAGGGGGCGAGTCAGCCCCAGCATTTT | CASSYSGQGASQPQHF
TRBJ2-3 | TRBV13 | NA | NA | TGTGCCAGCAGCCATCGCGGGGGCCCGAGCACAGATACGCAGTATTTT | CASSHRGGPSTDTQYF
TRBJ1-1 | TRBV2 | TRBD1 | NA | TGTGCCAGCAGACGAGATGGACAGGGATACACTGAAGCTTTCTTT | CASRRDGQGYTEAFF
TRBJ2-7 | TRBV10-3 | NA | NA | TGTGCCATCAGTGAAATGGCAGGGGCGGACGAGCAGTACTTC | CAISEMAGADEQYF
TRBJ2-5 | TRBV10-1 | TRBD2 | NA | TGCGCCAGCAGTGAGTCAGGAGGACTAGCGGGTATGAGAGAGACCCAGTACTTC | CASSESGGLAGMRETQYF
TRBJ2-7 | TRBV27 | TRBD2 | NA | TGTGCCAGCAGTTTGAGTGGGTTCGGGGGGATGGAGCAGTACTTC | CASSLSGFGGMEQYF
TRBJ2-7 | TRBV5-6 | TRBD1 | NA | TGTGCCAGCGGACAGGGAGGCTACGAGCAGTACTTC | CASGQGGYEQYF
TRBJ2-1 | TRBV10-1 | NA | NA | TGCGCCAGCAGTGCTTATGCAGCAGCGGATGAGCAGTTCTTC | CASSAYAAADEQFF
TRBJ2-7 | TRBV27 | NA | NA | TGTGCCAGCAGTCCGACGACAGGATCCTACGAGCAGTACTTC | CASSPTTGSYEQYF
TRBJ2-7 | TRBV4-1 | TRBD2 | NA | TGCGCCAGCAGTCCTCCCGGAGCGGGGAGCTCCTACGAGCAGTACTTC | CASSPPGAGSSYEQYF
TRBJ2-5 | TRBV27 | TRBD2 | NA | TGTGCCAGCAGTTTAGGCGGACTAGTCCAAGAGACCCAGTACTTC | CASSLGGLVQETQYF
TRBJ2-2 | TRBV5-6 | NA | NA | TGTGCCAGCAGCCGCGGGCCCCCTGCGAACACCGGGGAGCTGTTTTTT | CASSRGPPANTGELFF
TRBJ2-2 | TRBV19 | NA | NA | TGTGCCAGTACCGGAACCGGGGAGCTGTTTTTT | CASTGTGELFF
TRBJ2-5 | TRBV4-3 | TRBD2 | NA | TGCGCCAGCAGCCAAGCCGGGGGGCAAGAGACCCAGTACTTC | CASSQAGGQETQYF
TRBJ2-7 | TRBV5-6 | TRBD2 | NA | TGTGCCAGCAGCGCGGGACTAGCGGTCCACGAGCAGTACTTC | CASSAGLAVHEQYF
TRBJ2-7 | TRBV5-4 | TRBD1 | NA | TGTGCCAGCAGCTCCCAAGGACAGGGGGGTTCCTACGAGCAGTACTTC | CASSSQGQGGSYEQYF
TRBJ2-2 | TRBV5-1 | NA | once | TGCGCCAGCAGTACCGGAACCGGGGAGCTGTTTTTT | CASSTGTGELFF
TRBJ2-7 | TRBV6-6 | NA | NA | TGTGCCACCTCCCAGCTGGCGAGCGGATACGAGCAGTACTTC | CATSQLASGYEQYF
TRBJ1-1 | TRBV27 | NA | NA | TGTGCCAGCAGTCTTGGGTCGGGGAACACTGAAGCTTTCTTT | CASSLGSGNTEAFF
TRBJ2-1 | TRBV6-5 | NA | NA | TGTGCCAGCAGTTATCATGTTGGCTCCTACAATGAGCAGTTCTTC | CASSYHVGSYNEQFF
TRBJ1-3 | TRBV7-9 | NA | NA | TGTGCCAGCAGCTTAGGAGGGGATGGAAACACCATATATTTT | CASSLGGDGNTIYF
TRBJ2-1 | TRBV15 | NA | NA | TGTGCCACGGGGGCGGGACACCCCTACAATGAGCAGTTCTTC | CATGAGHPYNEQFF
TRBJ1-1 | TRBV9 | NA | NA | TGTGCCAGCAGCGTAGACGGGGAGATGGGTGAAGCTTTCTTT | CASSVDGEMGEAFF
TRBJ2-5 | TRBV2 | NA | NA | TGTGCCAGCAGTTTTAGACTAGAAGAGACCCAGTACTTC | CASSFRLEETQYF
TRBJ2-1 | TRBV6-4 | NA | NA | TGTGCCAGCAGTGTAATAGCGGCCGTTTACAATGAGCAGTTCTTC | CASSVIAAVYNEQFF
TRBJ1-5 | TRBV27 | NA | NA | TGTGCCAGCAGTTTATTGGGGGGCGAGGGGCCCCAGCATTTT | CASSLLGGEGPQHF
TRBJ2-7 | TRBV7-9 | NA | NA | TGTGCCAGCAGCAATCCGGACTACGAGCAGTACTTC | CASSNPDYEQYF